This is a list of T cell receptor beta chains from one sample in a study of cytomegalovirus exposure and HLA in healthy donors. Some clones are missing from TCRdb's copy, which holds only in-frame ones; the method was immunoSEQ multiplex PCR. The sample yields 100,000 to 150,000 clones, just under 95% seen once. Sample: PBMCs. The receptors stem from a woman between 18 and 29 years old in good health and CMV-seronegative. The CDR3 runs from the conserved cysteine through the conserved F or W. The D gene is left open where the match is weak. The size entry is marked missing in some rows and otherwise reads once, few, many or a size class.

J: TRBJ2-7
size: -
D: TRBD2
V: TRBV2
length: 13
CDR3: CASSHGGFYEQYF
DNA: TGTGCCAGCAGTCACGGGGGGTTTTACGAGCAGTACTTC

J: TRBJ1-4
size: -
D: TRBD1
V: TRBV15
length: 18
CDR3: CATSSDIQGAILEEKLFF
DNA: TGTGCCACCAGCAGTGATATCCAGGGGGCGATTCTGGAGGAAAAACTGTTTTTT

J: TRBJ1-1
size: -
D: -
V: TRBV14
length: 14
CDR3: CASSQQGLGTEAFF
DNA: TGTGCCAGCAGCCAGCAGGGCCTGGGGACTGAAGCTTTCTTT

J: TRBJ2-2
size: -
D: -
V: TRBV5-5
length: 15
CDR3: CASSPTTEISGELFF
DNA: TGTGCCAGCAGCCCGACGACAGAGATCTCCGGGGAGCTGTTTTTT

J: TRBJ2-2
size: -
D: -
V: TRBV5-1
length: 17
CDR3: CASSPAAAQSLGGELFF
DNA: TGCGCCAGCAGCCCGGCAGCGGCCCAAAGTTTGGGCGGGGAGCTGTTTTTT

J: TRBJ1-5
size: -
D: -
V: TRBV7-9
length: 14
CDR3: CASSEKGANQPQHF
DNA: TGTGCCAGCAGCGAGAAAGGAGCTAATCAGCCCCAGCATTTT

J: TRBJ1-2
size: few
D: TRBD1
V: TRBV2
length: 12
CDR3: CASRDRYYGYTF
DNA: TGTGCCAGCCGGGACAGGTATTATGGCTACACCTTC

J: TRBJ1-5
size: -
D: -
V: TRBV11-2
length: 15
CDR3: CASSAEAYSNQPQHF
DNA: TGTGCCAGCAGCGCGGAGGCTTATAGCAATCAGCCCCAGCATTTT

J: TRBJ1-2
size: -
D: -
V: TRBV7-6
length: 17
CDR3: CASSLAPSGGRAGGYTF
DNA: TGTGCCAGCAGCTTAGCGCCTTCCGGGGGGCGTGCAGGTGGCTACACCTTC

J: TRBJ1-2
size: -
D: TRBD1
V: TRBV6-1
length: 14
CDR3: CASSEIGGLYGYTF
DNA: TGTGCCAGCAGTGAAATAGGGGGCCTCTATGGCTACACCTTC

J: TRBJ2-7
size: once
D: TRBD2
V: TRBV6-4
length: 15
CDR3: CASSYRAGGPYEQYF
DNA: TGTGCCAGCAGTTATCGGGCGGGAGGGCCCTACGAGCAGTACTTC

J: TRBJ2-2
size: -
D: -
V: TRBV7-8
length: 16
CDR3: CASSFLYSGRIGELFF
DNA: TGTGCCAGCAGCTTCCTTTACAGCGGGCGCATCGGGGAGCTGTTTTTT

J: TRBJ2-1
size: -
D: -
V: TRBV5-8
length: 13
CDR3: CASSLVWEDEQFF
DNA: TGTGCCAGCAGCTTGGTTTGGGAGGATGAGCAGTTCTTC

J: TRBJ2-3
size: -
D: TRBD2
V: TRBV5-1
length: 16
CDR3: CASSLRLAGDTDTQYF
DNA: TGCGCCAGCAGTTTAAGACTAGCGGGGGACACAGATACGCAGTATTTT

J: TRBJ2-1
size: -
D: TRBD2
V: TRBV6-4
length: 15
CDR3: CASSVMASGNNEQFF
DNA: TGTGCCAGCAGTGTTATGGCTAGCGGGAATAATGAGCAGTTCTTC

J: TRBJ2-5
size: -
D: TRBD2
V: TRBV7-9
length: 15
CDR3: CASSFRRRGQETQYF
DNA: TGTGCCAGCAGCTTCAGGCGGCGGGGGCAAGAGACCCAGTACTTC

J: TRBJ1-1
size: -
D: -
V: TRBV9
length: 14
CDR3: CASSAQVGRTEAFF
DNA: TGTGCCAGCAGCGCCCAGGTTGGGAGAACTGAAGCTTTCTTT

J: TRBJ2-2
size: -
D: -
V: TRBV7-2
length: 14
CDR3: CASSFRDITGELFF
DNA: TGTGCCAGCAGCTTCCGGGACATCACCGGGGAGCTGTTTTTT

J: TRBJ2-3
size: -
D: TRBD1
V: TRBV9
length: 14
CDR3: CASSATGSLDTQYF
DNA: TGTGCCAGCAGCGCGACAGGGTCTTTAGATACGCAGTATTTT

J: TRBJ2-1
size: -
D: TRBD1
V: TRBV6-5
length: 14
CDR3: CASSYRTGRDEQFF
DNA: TGTGCCAGCAGTTACCGGACAGGTCGGGATGAGCAGTTCTTC

J: TRBJ1-1
size: -
D: -
V: TRBV7-9
length: 14
CDR3: CASSLVADNTEAFF
DNA: TGTGCCAGCAGCTTAGTGGCAGATAACACTGAAGCTTTCTTT

J: TRBJ2-2
size: -
D: TRBD1
V: TRBV6-5
length: 14
CDR3: CASLTGKVPGELFF
DNA: TGTGCCAGTTTGACAGGGAAAGTACCCGGGGAGCTGTTTTTT

J: TRBJ2-3
size: -
D: -
V: TRBV11-3
length: 11
CDR3: CASSFGDTQYF
DNA: TGTGCCAGCAGCTTCGGGGATACGCAGTATTTT

J: TRBJ1-2
size: -
D: TRBD1
V: TRBV19
length: 14
CDR3: CASSTMTGLEGYTF
DNA: TGTGCCAGTAGTACCATGACAGGGTTAGAAGGCTACACCTTC

J: TRBJ2-7
size: -
D: -
V: TRBV5-1
length: 14
CDR3: CASSATRHSDEQYF
DNA: TGCGCCAGCAGCGCCACTAGGCATTCTGACGAGCAGTACTTC

J: TRBJ1-2
size: -
D: TRBD1
V: TRBV5-6
length: 15
CDR3: CASSRGQAYNYGYTF
DNA: TGTGCCAGCAGCCGAGGACAGGCCTATAACTATGGCTACACCTTC

J: TRBJ2-3
size: -
D: -
V: TRBV5-1
length: 13
CDR3: CACSGRETDTQYF
DNA: TGCGCCTGCTCGGGTCGGGAGACAGATACGCAGTATTTT

J: TRBJ2-1
size: -
D: -
V: TRBV10-3
length: 11
CDR3: CAISEVREQFF
DNA: TGTGCCATCAGTGAGGTTCGTGAGCAGTTCTTC

J: TRBJ2-2
size: -
D: -
V: TRBV6-4
length: 14
CDR3: CASSAGQNTGELFF
DNA: TGTGCCAGCAGTGCAGGGCAGAACACCGGGGAGCTGTTTTTT

J: TRBJ2-3
size: -
D: -
V: TRBV12-5
length: 12
CDR3: CASGSQGDTQYF
DNA: TGTGCTAGTGGTTCCCAGGGGGATACGCAGTATTTT

J: TRBJ1-4
size: -
D: TRBD1
V: TRBV28
length: 17
CDR3: CASSKAGQGPTNEKLFF
DNA: TGTGCCAGCAGTAAAGCGGGACAGGGACCGACTAATGAAAAACTGTTTTTT

J: TRBJ2-7
size: -
D: TRBD1
V: TRBV5-1
length: 14
CDR3: CASSMGQGPYEQYF
DNA: TGCGCCAGCAGTATGGGACAGGGTCCCTACGAGCAGTACTTC

J: TRBJ2-1
size: -
D: -
V: TRBV30
length: 16
CDR3: CAWSTHSGLTDNEQFF
DNA: TGTGCCTGGAGTACTCACTCGGGACTGACCGACAATGAGCAGTTCTTC

J: TRBJ2-3
size: -
D: TRBD1
V: TRBV28
length: 15
CDR3: CASSRQDRDGDTQYF
DNA: TGTGCCAGCAGCCGCCAGGACAGGGATGGTGATACGCAGTATTTT

J: TRBJ1-2
size: -
D: -
V: TRBV19
length: 14
CDR3: CASSTSPQRGGYTF
DNA: TGTGCCAGTAGTACGTCCCCTCAGAGAGGTGGCTACACCTTC

J: TRBJ2-1
size: -
D: -
V: TRBV10-2
length: 17
CDR3: CASSESNTGSSYNEQFF
DNA: TGCGCCAGCAGTGAGTCGAATACAGGAAGCTCCTACAATGAGCAGTTCTTC

J: TRBJ1-5
size: once
D: -
V: TRBV28
length: 13
CDR3: CASRDGGNQPQHF
DNA: TGTGCCAGCCGTGACGGGGGCAATCAGCCCCAGCATTTT

J: TRBJ1-1
size: -
D: -
V: TRBV30
length: 14
CDR3: CAWSVIGGGTEAFF
DNA: TGTGCCTGGAGTGTTATCGGGGGGGGCACTGAAGCTTTCTTT

J: TRBJ2-1
size: -
D: TRBD2
V: TRBV11-2
length: 18
CDR3: CASSYLAGSTFSYNEQFF
DNA: TGTGCCAGCAGCTACCTAGCGGGGAGCACCTTCTCCTACAATGAGCAGTTCTTC

J: TRBJ1-1
size: -
D: -
V: TRBV7-9
length: 15
CDR3: CASSADRYMNTEAFF
DNA: TGTGCCAGCAGCGCCGACAGGTACATGAACACTGAAGCTTTCTTT

J: TRBJ2-1
size: -
D: TRBD2
V: TRBV4-2
length: 16
CDR3: CASSLELAGSYNEQFF
DNA: TGTGCCAGCAGCCTGGAGCTAGCGGGGTCCTACAATGAGCAGTTCTTC

J: TRBJ1-2
size: -
D: -
V: TRBV30
length: 14
CDR3: CAWSHTGYAYGYTF
DNA: TGTGCCTGGAGTCACACAGGGTACGCCTATGGCTACACCTTC

J: TRBJ2-7
size: -
D: TRBD1
V: TRBV19
length: 13
CDR3: CASSDRDRVKQYF
DNA: TGTGCCAGTAGTGACCGGGACAGGGTTAAGCAGTACTTC

J: TRBJ2-7
size: -
D: TRBD2
V: TRBV6-4
length: 17
CDR3: CASSEAGQNFLSYEQYF
DNA: TGTGCCAGCAGTGAAGCGGGGCAGAATTTCCTCTCCTACGAGCAGTACTTC

J: TRBJ2-1
size: -
D: -
V: TRBV2
length: 16
CDR3: CASSQDYQSSYNEQFF
DNA: TGTGCCAGCAGCCAAGACTACCAGAGCTCCTACAATGAGCAGTTCTTC

J: TRBJ2-3
size: -
D: -
V: TRBV10-3
length: 16
CDR3: CAISVGLRLHTDTQYF
DNA: TGTGCCATCAGCGTTGGACTGAGGCTTCACACAGATACGCAGTATTTT

J: TRBJ2-1
size: -
D: TRBD1
V: TRBV7-2
length: 14
CDR3: CASSHRQGRNEQFF
DNA: TGTGCCAGCAGCCACAGACAGGGCCGCAATGAGCAGTTCTTC

J: TRBJ2-1
size: -
D: -
V: TRBV6-1
length: 13
CDR3: CASSGQMKNEQFF
DNA: TGTGCCAGCAGTGGGCAGATGAAGAATGAGCAGTTCTTC

J: TRBJ2-7
size: once
D: TRBD1
V: TRBV6-5
length: 15
CDR3: CASSYSRQGSYEQYF
DNA: TGTGCCAGCAGTTACTCGAGACAGGGTAGCTACGAGCAGTACTTC

J: TRBJ1-4
size: -
D: TRBD1
V: TRBV6-5
length: 15
CDR3: CASSQRDRGYEKLFF
DNA: TGTGCCAGCAGTCAGCGGGACAGGGGATATGAAAAACTGTTTTTT

J: TRBJ1-2
size: once
D: -
V: TRBV6-5
length: 11
CDR3: CASRQGFGYTF
DNA: TGTGCCAGCAGACAGGGATTTGGCTACACCTTC

J: TRBJ1-4
size: -
D: -
V: TRBV28
length: 20
CDR3: CASSPWEGTSDVATNEKLFF
DNA: TGTGCCAGCAGCCCGTGGGAGGGGACGAGTGATGTTGCAACTAATGAAAAACTGTTTTTT

J: TRBJ1-1
size: -
D: -
V: TRBV19
length: 13
CDR3: CASSTGLATEAFF
DNA: TGTGCCAGTAGTACAGGGTTGGCTACTGAAGCTTTCTTT

J: TRBJ2-7
size: once
D: -
V: TRBV5-6
length: 13
CDR3: CASSWTAGYEQYF
DNA: TGTGCCAGCAGTTGGACAGCTGGCTACGAGCAGTACTTC

J: TRBJ2-1
size: -
D: -
V: TRBV30
length: 16
CDR3: CAWTNPEGSLGNEQFF
DNA: TGTGCCTGGACCAACCCAGAGGGTTCGCTCGGAAATGAGCAGTTCTTC